This paragraph covers one T cell receptor (beta chain) sequence. These data are taken from a study of blood T cell repertoires in COVID-19. Study information: PBMCs, B-cell-depleted T cells, or T cells provided the cDNA or gDNA that made up the material.

This CDR3 comprises 11 residues. Trimming pared 6 bases from V and 5 bases from J, leaving 4 bases between. Germline V gene data show CDR1 as MDHEN and CDR2 as SYDVKM. TCRdb keeps only in-frame clones here, not all; method: immunoSEQ multiplex PCR. Of 110,000 to 150,000 clones listed, around 88% are singletons. The chain has TRBV28 and TRBJ1-4, with D hard to call. The sequenced material came from peripheral blood. The TCR was taken from a man aged 55-75 years with active or convalescent COVID-19. Here the CDR3 reads CASSTNEKLFF. As DNA, the CDR3 is TGTGCCAGCAGCACAAATGAAAAACTGTTTTTT.